These 18 T cell receptor beta chains were sequenced from one sample in a study of blood T cell repertoires in COVID-19. Here immunoSEQ multiplex PCR was the method, and the copy in TCRdb shows in-frame clones only, minus some. The table has some 120,000 clones, roughly nine tenths seen once; the top ten hold roughly 4.8%. Sequencing used peripheral blood. These receptor sequences come from a man between 60 and 75 years old with COVID-19, enrolled during active disease.

The chain combines TRBV27 with TRBJ2-1; TRBD1 matches at 7 bases. Losses at the gene ends were 6 bases for V and 10 bases for J; bases not matched to a gene: 12. Germline V gene lookup returns CDR1 MNHEY and CDR2 SMNVEV (reference sequence). The CDR3 runs 14 residues. Here the CDR3 reads CASSPKTGQGEQFF. The CDR3 DNA reads as TGTGCCAGCAGCCCTAAGACAGGGCAGGGAGAGCAGTTCTTC.

The rearrangement uses TRBV5-1 and TRBJ2-7; 8 bases match TRBD1. The CDR3 covers 15 residues. The ends lost 0 bases at V and 2 bases at J; junction bases unmatched: 4. Per the germline V gene, CDR1 is SGHRS and CDR2 is YFSETQ. CDR3 nucleotide sequence: TGCGCCAGCAGCTTGGACGGGACAGGAACCTACGAGCAGTACTTC. This gives the protein CASSLDGTGTYEQYF.

The V and J genes are TRBV4-3 and TRBJ2-7, with D possibly matching TRBD1 (6 bases). V gave up 4 bases and J gave up 2 bases, with 12 bases separating them. Germline assignment: CDR1 LGHNA and CDR2 YSLEER. There are 14 residues in the CDR3. The CDR3 DNA reads TGCGCCAGCAGCCTAGGGACACTACCCTACGAGCAGTACTTC. Encoded protein: CASSLGTLPYEQYF.

This chain links TRBV28 with TRBJ2-2; TRBD2 agrees at 8 bases. The CDR3 is made up of 16 amino acids. With 6 bases clipped from V and 8 bases from J, the junction kept 14 bases outside the gene matches. Germline assignment: CDR1 MDHEN and CDR2 SYDVKM. The CDR3 protein is CASRPGTRGITGELFF. For the CDR3, the DNA is TGTGCCAGCAGACCCGGGACTAGGGGAATTACTGGGGAGCTGTTTTTT. The full variable domain, with the rest looked up from reference TRBV28 and TRBJ2-2, is DVKVTQSSRYLVKRTGEKVFLECVQDMDHENMFWYRQDPGLGLRLIYFSYDVKMKEKGDIPEGYSVSREKKERFSLILESASTNQTSMYLCASRPGTRGITGELFFGEGSRLTVL.

This clone was seen once. The chain couples TRBV18 to TRBJ2-7; 12 nucleotides line up with TRBD2. The germline gives CDR1 KGHSH, CDR2 LQKENI. The CDR3 has 19 residues. The J segment lost 0 bases and the V segment lost 5 bases, leaving 14 bases of the junction unmatched. This CDR3 reads CASSTRTTSGSPLSYEQYF. In DNA form, the CDR3 reads TGTGCCAGCTCAACCCGGACGACTAGCGGGAGTCCCCTCTCCTACGAGCAGTACTTC.

This chain connects TRBV6-5 to TRBJ2-5; TRBD1 might be the D (5 bases). The germline V gene encodes CDR1 MNHEY and CDR2 SVGAGI. Trimming removed 6 bases at V and 1 base at J, with 12 bases between. The CDR3 extends over 14 amino acids. CDR3 sequence reads: CASSSGHLQETQYF. DNA for the CDR3: TGTGCCAGCAGCTCCGGACACCTCCAAGAGACCCAGTACTTC.

V gene TRBV5-1 combines with J gene TRBJ2-7, with 10 bases that match TRBD2. The CDR3 totals 16 residues. The J segment lost 3 bases and the V segment lost 4 bases, leaving 10 bases of the junction unmatched. Per the germline V gene, CDR1 is SGHRS and CDR2 is YFSETQ. CDR3 loop: CASSPERTSGRYEQYF. The CDR3 region has the DNA TGCGCCAGCAGCCCCGAAAGGACTAGCGGCCGCTACGAGCAGTACTTC.

V usage is TRBV5-4 and J usage is TRBJ2-1, with 11 positions matching TRBD2. The CDR3 spans 18 residues. J lost 1 base, V lost 6 bases, and 12 bases had no gene match. Germline V CDR1 and CDR2: SGHNT, YYREEE (reference sequence). CDR3 loop: CASTGATSGTISYNEQFF. The CDR3 bases are TGTGCCAGCACCGGGGCGACTAGCGGGACGATATCCTACAATGAGCAGTTCTTC.

This clone is a singleton in its sample. The genes are TRBV2 and TRBJ1-6, with TRBD1 matching 7 bases. The CDR3 extends over 10 amino acids. Germline lookup yields CDR1 SNHLY and CDR2 FYNNEI. Trimming cost V 6 bases and J 15 bases; bases outside gene matches: 2. The CDR3 loop is CASRGQNLHF. DNA for the CDR3: TGTGCCAGCAGGGGACAGAACCTCCACTTT.

The chain is built from TRBV11-2 and TRBJ1-1; 12 bases map to TRBD1. The J segment lost 1 base and the V segment lost 5 bases, leaving 8 bases of the junction unmatched. This CDR3 has 17 residues. Germline V lookup: CDR1 SGHAT, CDR2 FQNNGV. The CDR3 nucleotides are TGTGCCAGCAGCCTTACATTGGGACAGGGGGCGAACACTGAAGCTTTCTTT. Encoded protein: CASSLTLGQGANTEAFF. Full variable domain (remainder filled in from reference TRBV11-2 and TRBJ1-1): EAGVAQSPRYKIIEKRQSVAFWCNPISGHATLYWYQQILGQGPKLLIQFQNNGVVDDSQLPKDRFSAERLKGVDSTLKIQPAKLEDSAVYLCASSLTLGQGANTEAFFGQGTRLTVV.

The chain couples TRBV6-6 to TRBJ1-1; D is perhaps TRBD1 (6 bases). Between the trimmed V and J ends, which lost 0 bases and 1 base, there was a span of 9 bases. Germline assignment: CDR1 MNHNY and CDR2 SVGAGI (reference sequence). The CDR3 has 15 residues. This CDR3 is CASSYSSQGNTEAFF. The CDR3 DNA reads TGTGCCAGCAGTTACTCCTCACAGGGGAACACTGAAGCTTTCTTT.

With regard to this clone: The same CDR3 arises from other DNA sequences in this sample as well. The chain carries TRBV7-2 and TRBJ2-1; 9 nucleotides agree with TRBD2. The CDR3 loop spans 15 amino acids. The trim removed 4 bases at V and 1 base at J, leaving 2 bases unmatched. CDR1 is SGHTA and CDR2 is FQGNSA in the germline V gene. This chain's CDR3 is CASSSTSGSYNEQFF. For the CDR3, the DNA is TGTGCCAGCAGCTCTACTAGCGGGTCCTACAATGAGCAGTTCTTC.

The chain is built from TRBV4-1 and TRBJ2-3; 7 bases agree with TRBD2. CDR1 and CDR2 (germline): MGHRA, YSYEKL. CDR3 length: 13 residues. J lost 0 bases, V lost 6 bases, and 0 bases had no gene match. This CDR3 is CASSSGSTDTQYF. In DNA, the CDR3 is TGCGCCAGCAGTAGCGGGAGCACAGATACGCAGTATTTT.

The V and J genes are TRBV6-5 and TRBJ2-6; no clear D. Trimming took off 9 bases at V and 1 base at J, with 4 bases between the two ends. Germline CDR1 MNHEY, CDR2 SVGAGI. The CDR3 loop spans 12 amino acids. As DNA, the CDR3 is TGTGCCAGTTCATCTGGGGCCAACGTCCTGACTTTC. Amino acid sequence: CASSSGANVLTF.

The rearrangement joins TRBV7-2 to TRBJ2-2, with D maybe TRBD2 (5 bases). Germline V gene sequence: CDR1 SGHTA, CDR2 FQGNSA. This CDR3 has 14 residues. The V end lost 10 bases, the J end lost 2 bases, and 14 bases lay between the germline ends. The CDR3 sequence: CATSSGDNTGELFF. The CDR3 nucleotides read TGTGCCACCTCCAGCGGTGACAACACCGGGGAGCTGTTTTTT.

A single count supports this clone. The chain combines TRBV10-3 with TRBJ2-3, with a weak D call TRBD1 (5 bases). The V gene lost 10 bases and the J gene lost 4 bases, with 18 bases spanning the gap. This CDR3 has 14 residues. Germline CDR1 ENHRY, CDR2 SYGVKD. CDR3 sequence (DNA): TGTGCCACCGTCCAGGGAATATCAGCAGATACGCAGTATTTT. It is translated as CATVQGISADTQYF.

The V call is TRBV19, the J call TRBJ1-3; a weak D match, TRBD1 (6 bases). The CDR3 has 15 residues. The germline V gene encodes CDR1 LNHDA and CDR2 SQIVND (reference sequence). Trimming cost V 3 bases and J 11 bases, with 20 bases left between them. The CDR3 sequence: CASSIDLDSRFPIYF. The CDR3 nucleotides are TGTGCCAGTAGTATCGACCTGGACAGCCGGTTCCCCATATATTTT.

This clone has just one count. V usage is TRBV6-1 and J usage is TRBJ2-5; D might be TRBD2 (6 bases). The CDR3 is made up of 14 amino acids. Trimming removed 3 bases at V and 7 bases at J, with 15 bases between. CDR1 is MNHNS and CDR2 is SASEGT in the germline V gene. The CDR3 reads CASSDPSGRGTQYF. In DNA, the CDR3 is TGTGCCAGCAGTGACCCAAGTGGGCGGGGGACCCAGTACTTC.